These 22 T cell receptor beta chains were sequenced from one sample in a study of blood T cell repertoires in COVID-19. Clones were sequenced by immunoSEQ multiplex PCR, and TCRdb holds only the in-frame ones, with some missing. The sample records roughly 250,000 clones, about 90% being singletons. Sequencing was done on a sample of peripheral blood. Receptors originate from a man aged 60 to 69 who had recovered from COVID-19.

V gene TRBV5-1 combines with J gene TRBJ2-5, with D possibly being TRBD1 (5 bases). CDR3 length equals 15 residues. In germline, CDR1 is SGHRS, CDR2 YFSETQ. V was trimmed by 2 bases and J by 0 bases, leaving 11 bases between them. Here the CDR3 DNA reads TGCGCCAGCAGCTTTATGCAGGGCTACCAAGAGACCCAGTACTTC. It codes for CASSFMQGYQETQYF.

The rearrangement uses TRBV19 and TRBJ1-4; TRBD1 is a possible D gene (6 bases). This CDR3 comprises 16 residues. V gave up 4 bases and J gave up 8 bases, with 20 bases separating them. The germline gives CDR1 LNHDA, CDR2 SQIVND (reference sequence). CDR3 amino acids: CASSTGLTGWNEKLFF. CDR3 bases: TGTGCCAGTAGTACAGGTCTGACAGGTTGGAACGAAAAACTGTTTTTT.

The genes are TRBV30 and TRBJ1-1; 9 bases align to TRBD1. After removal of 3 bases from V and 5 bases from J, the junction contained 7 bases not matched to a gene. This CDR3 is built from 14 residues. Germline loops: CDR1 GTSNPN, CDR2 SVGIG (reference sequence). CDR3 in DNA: TGTGCCTGGAGGCGGGACAGGGCCCGGACTGAAGCTTTCTTT. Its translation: CAWRRDRARTEAFF.

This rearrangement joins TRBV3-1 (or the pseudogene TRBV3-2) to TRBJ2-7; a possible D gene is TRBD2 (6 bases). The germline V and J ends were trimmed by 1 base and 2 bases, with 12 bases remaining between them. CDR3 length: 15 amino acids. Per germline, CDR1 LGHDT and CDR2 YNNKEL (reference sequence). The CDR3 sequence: CASSQGGENTYEQYF. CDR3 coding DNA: TGTGCCAGCAGCCAAGGGGGGGAGAACACCTACGAGCAGTACTTC.

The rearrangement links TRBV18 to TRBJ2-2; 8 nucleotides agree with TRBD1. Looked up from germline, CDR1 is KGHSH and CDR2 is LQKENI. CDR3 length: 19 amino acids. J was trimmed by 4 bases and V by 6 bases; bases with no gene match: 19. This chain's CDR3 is CASSQAGVRGRGGTGELFF. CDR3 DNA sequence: TGTGCCAGCTCGCAGGCCGGAGTCAGGGGGCGCGGAGGCACCGGGGAGCTGTTTTTT.

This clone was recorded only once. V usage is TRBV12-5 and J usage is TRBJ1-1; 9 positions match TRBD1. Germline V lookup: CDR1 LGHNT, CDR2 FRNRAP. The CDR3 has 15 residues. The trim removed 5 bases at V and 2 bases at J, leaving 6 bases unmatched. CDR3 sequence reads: CASGPDRGLNTEAFF. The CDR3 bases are TGTGCTAGTGGTCCGGACAGGGGCCTTAACACTGAAGCTTTCTTT.

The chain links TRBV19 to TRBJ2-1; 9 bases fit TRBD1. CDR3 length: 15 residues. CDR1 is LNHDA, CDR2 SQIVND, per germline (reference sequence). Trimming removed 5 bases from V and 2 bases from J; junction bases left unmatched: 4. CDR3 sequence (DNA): TGTGCCAGTAGTCCCGACAGGGGGACCTACAATGAGCAGTTCTTC. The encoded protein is CASSPDRGTYNEQFF.

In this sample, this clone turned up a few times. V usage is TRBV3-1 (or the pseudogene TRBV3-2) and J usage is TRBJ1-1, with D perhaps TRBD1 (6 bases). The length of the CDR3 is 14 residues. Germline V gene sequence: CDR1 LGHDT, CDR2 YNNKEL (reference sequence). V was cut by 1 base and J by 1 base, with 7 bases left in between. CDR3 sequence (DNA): TGTGCCAGCAGCCAAGGGGGGCGGAACACTGAAGCTTTCTTT. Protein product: CASSQGGRNTEAFF.

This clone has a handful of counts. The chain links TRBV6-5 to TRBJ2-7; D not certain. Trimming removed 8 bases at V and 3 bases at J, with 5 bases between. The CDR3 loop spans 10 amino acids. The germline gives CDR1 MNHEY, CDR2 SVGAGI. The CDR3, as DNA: TGTGCCAGCCGAGACTACGAGCAGTACTTC. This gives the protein CASRDYEQYF.

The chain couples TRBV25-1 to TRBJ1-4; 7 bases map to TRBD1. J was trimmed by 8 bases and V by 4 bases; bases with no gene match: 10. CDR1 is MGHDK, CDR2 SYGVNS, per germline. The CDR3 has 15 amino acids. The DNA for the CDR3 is TGTGCCAGCAGTGCCGAGCTCCGGGACAGAGAAAAACTGTTTTTT. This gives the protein CASSAELRDREKLFF.

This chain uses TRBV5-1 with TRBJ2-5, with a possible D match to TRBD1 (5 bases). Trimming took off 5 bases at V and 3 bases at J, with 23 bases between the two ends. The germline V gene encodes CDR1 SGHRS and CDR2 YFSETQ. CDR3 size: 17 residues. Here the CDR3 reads CASSPLGKRGEKETQYF. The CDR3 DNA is TGCGCCAGCAGTCCCCTAGGGAAAAGGGGCGAGAAAGAGACCCAGTACTTC.

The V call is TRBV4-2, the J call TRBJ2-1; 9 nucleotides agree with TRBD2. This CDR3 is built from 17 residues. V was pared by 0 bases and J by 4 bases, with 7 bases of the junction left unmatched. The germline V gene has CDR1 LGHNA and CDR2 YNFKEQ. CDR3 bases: TGTGCCAGCAGCCAAGATCGTAGCGGGGGAAGGTACAATGAGCAGTTCTTC. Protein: CASSQDRSGGRYNEQFF.

CDR3 amino acids: CASSPESLRGHPNYGYTF. The CDR3 DNA is TGCGCCAGCAGTCCCGAATCCCTCCGAGGACACCCTAACTATGGCTACACCTTC. This chain links TRBV10-2 with TRBJ1-2; tentatively, D is TRBD1 (5 bases). The CDR3 consists of 18 residues. Trimming removed 5 bases at V and 0 bases at J, with 22 bases between. The V gene's germline CDR1 is WSHSY and CDR2 SAAADI.

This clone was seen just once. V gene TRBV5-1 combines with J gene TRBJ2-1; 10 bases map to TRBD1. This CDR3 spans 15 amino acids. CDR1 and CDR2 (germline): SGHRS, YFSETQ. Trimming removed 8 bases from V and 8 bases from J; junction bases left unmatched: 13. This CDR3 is CASKFGDRGWDEQFF. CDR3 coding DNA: TGCGCCAGTAAATTCGGGGACAGGGGTTGGGATGAGCAGTTCTTC.

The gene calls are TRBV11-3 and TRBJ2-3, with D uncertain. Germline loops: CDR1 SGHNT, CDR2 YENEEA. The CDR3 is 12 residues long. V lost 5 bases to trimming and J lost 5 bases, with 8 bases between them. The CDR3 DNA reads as TGTGCCAGCAGCGGCAACAAAGATACGCAGTATTTT. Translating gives CASSGNKDTQYF.

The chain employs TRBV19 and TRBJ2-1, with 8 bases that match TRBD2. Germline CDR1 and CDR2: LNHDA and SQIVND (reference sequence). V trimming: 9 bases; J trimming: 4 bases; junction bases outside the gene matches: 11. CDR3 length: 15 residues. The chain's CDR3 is CASKRGGLGYNEQFF. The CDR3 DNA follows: TGTGCCAGCAAGCGCGGGGGGCTCGGGTACAATGAGCAGTTCTTC.

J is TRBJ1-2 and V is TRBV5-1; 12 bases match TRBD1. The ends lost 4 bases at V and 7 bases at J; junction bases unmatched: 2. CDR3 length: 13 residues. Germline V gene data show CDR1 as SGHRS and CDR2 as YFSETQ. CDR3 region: CASSGGQGAGYTF. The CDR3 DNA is TGCGCCAGCAGCGGGGGACAGGGGGCTGGCTACACCTTC.

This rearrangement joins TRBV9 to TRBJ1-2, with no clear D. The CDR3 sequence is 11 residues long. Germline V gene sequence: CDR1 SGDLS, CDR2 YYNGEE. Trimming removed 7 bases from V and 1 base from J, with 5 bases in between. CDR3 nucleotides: TGTGCCAGCGGGCTTAACTATGGCTACACCTTC. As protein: CASGLNYGYTF.

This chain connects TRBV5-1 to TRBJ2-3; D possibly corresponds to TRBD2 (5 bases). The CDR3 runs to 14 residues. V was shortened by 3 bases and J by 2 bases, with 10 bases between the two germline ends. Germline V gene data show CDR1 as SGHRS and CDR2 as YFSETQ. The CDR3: CASSSAGNTDTQYF. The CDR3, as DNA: TGCGCCAGCAGCTCTGCCGGGAACACAGATACGCAGTATTTT.

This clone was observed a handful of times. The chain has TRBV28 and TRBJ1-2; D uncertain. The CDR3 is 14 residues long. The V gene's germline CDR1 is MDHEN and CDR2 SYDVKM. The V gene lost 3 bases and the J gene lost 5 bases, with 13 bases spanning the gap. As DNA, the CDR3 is TGTGCCAGCAGTTTGAGGCAACCTTCTTATGGCTACACCTTC. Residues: CASSLRQPSYGYTF.

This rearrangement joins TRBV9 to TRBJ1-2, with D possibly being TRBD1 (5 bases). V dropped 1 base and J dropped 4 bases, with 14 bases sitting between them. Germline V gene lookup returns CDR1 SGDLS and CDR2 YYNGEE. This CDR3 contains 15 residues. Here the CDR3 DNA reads TGTGCCAGCAGCGTATATTCTGACAGACCCTATGGCTACACCTTC. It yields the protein CASSVYSDRPYGYTF.

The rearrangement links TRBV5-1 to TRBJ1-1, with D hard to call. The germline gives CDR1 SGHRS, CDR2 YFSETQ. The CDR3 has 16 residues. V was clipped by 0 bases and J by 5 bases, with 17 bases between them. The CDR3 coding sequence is TGCGCCAGCAGCTTGGAAACTTCCTGGTTGTGGACTGAAGCTTTCTTT. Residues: CASSLETSWLWTEAFF.